Reported below is one TCR beta chain. Its antigen specificity is not known. The record has no base qualities; no much larger clone is one base away. The cohort comprised under 700 healthy bone marrow donors. At the time of sampling, every cohort member was nominally healthy, though immune exposures that went unrecorded were likely present. The donor was CMV seronegative and was included in the group of over 300 seronegative cohort members. Each donor provided a peripheral blood sample, and peripheral blood mononuclear cells were used for TCR beta sequencing. The Qiagen DNeasy Blood Extraction Kit was used to extract genomic DNA from the blood cell samples. The junction shows trimming of 6 bases on V and 4 bases on J, and the gene matches do not reach 9 bases of it. CDR1 and CDR2 (MNHEY, SVGAGI) derive from the germline V gene. Spanning cysteine to phenylalanine, the CDR3 consists of 15 amino acids. Only CDR3 DNA is held: 45 bases, read in frame from base 1.

These data come from a study of cytomegalovirus exposure and HLA in healthy donors (dated by TCRdb to the late 2010s). At the level of the whole study: According to an earlier analysis of around 600 of the donors, about 179 million T cells yielded roughly 100 million unique TCR beta sequences and around 300 Gb of sequence data. An early release that covered 500 to 800 HLA-typed donors contained approximately 290 gigabases of sequencing data and tens of millions of unique TCR sequences. Of the approximately 400 genotyped donors, 81% fell in the genetic ancestry cluster associated with self-reported Caucasian donors. The study aimed to test whether cataloging public T cell receptors could reveal signatures of past pathogen exposure. The study used immunosequencing to profile the T cell repertoires of around 600 subjects and linked those repertoires to cytomegalovirus serostatus. In addition to the first cohort of 650 to 800 subjects, a separate validation cohort of 130 or so different subjects was used. To predict cytomegalovirus infection status, the study brought together high-throughput TCR immunosequencing, statistical association of individual TCRs with disease status, and machine learning. To study patterns of TCR occurrence, a later analysis re-analyzed previously published TCR beta repertoires from 600 to 750 donors and added high-resolution HLA genotyping. Rather than using new phenotypic data, the later analysis identified candidate immune exposures from TCR beta sequences and from how often those sequences occurred across donors. In an earlier analysis of 500 to 650 of the donors, high-throughput TCR beta sequencing was used to judge whether each TCR beta V gene segment behaved as functional or pseudogenic. Alongside the repertoire data, information on donor age, sex, ethnicity and CMV serostatus was compiled. A later genetic analysis used genome-wide SNP genotypes for 398 of the 666 donors, treating that subset as a discovery cohort. All discovery cohort repertoires had been generated using a single sequencing platform. Class I and class II HLA loci were covered by the typing at four-digit resolution. Typing coverage varied by locus: about 629-630 donors for A, B, C, DRB1 and DQB1; 500 to 550 for DQA1; around 610 for DPA1; around 490 for DPB1. Because of strong linkage in the cohort, a handful of DR-DQ haplotypes were treated as single units for association and clustering. Among some 410 genotyped donors of the cohort, an average of 235,054 unique TCR beta nucleotide sequences were sequenced per donor, roughly 18% of them non-productive. Overall study outcomes, separate from this receptor: Over 15 rarely observed V segments, including chromosome 9 orphons, were excluded from the earlier analysis of about 500 of the donors because counts were too low. CMV serostatus was the only immune exposure information available for the cohort. A cluster of highly shared sequence variants was judged likely to be a technical artifact of the sequencing pipeline. Presence/absence analyses assumed roughly uniform sequencing depth across donors, an assumption that may not hold. In a later analysis, HLA-associated TCR beta chains showed more clonal expansion and lower generation probabilities than non-associated chains that were equally common. In the study, some 160 TCR beta chains were listed as associated with cytomegalovirus. This cohort had only TCR beta chains sequenced, and the lack of alpha or paired-chain data limited which features could be detected. According to a later analysis, most CMV-associated TCR beta chains appeared to be HLA-restricted, and the HLA associations seemed to be driven largely by CMV exposure. It was suggested by the authors that the approach could potentially be generalized to other disease states and immunological phenotypes. While some public TCRs were present in many individuals, most TCR sequences turned up only very rarely across donors. In an earlier analysis of approximately 600 of the donors, most TCR beta V segments were observed in productive rearrangements about 87% or about 30% of the time, broadly matching IMGT annotations. According to a later analysis, TCR association rates differed among HLA loci, with DRB1 alleles showing the most associated TCRs and HLA-C alleles showing the fewest. Because some donors lacked HLA typing at each locus, the association tests relied only on the typed subset. A few of the identified cytomegalovirus-associated TCR beta chains were confirmed in vitro to be specific for cytomegalovirus antigens. A further reported finding was that TCR beta sequences accurately predicted the HLA-A and HLA-B alleles for most subjects in the first cohort. In a later genetic analysis, fewer N-insertions in productive TCRs were reported among donors in an Asian-associated ancestry cluster than the approximately 710-donor mean. A later analysis reported that several top co-occurrence clusters appeared linked to parvovirus B19, influenza, CMV and Epstein-Barr virus. Assigning TCR associations to individual alleles was difficult when HLA alleles, especially DR and DQ, strongly co-occurred. A later analysis associated 16,951 TCR beta sequences with specific HLA alleles at a false discovery rate of 0.05. The 87-base-pair reads could not distinguish some IMGT-functional V segments, including TRBV6-2 and TRBV6-3, so those segments were excluded. The classifier was reported to diagnose cytomegalovirus status with high specificity and sensitivity in both the original and validation cohorts. Linkage disequilibrium might explain the correlated functional status among segregating V segments, but an unknown experimental factor could not be ruled out. V-gene and J-gene trimming of TCR beta chains was associated with a missense DCLRE1C variant in a later genetic analysis, and the association was replicated in an independent cohort.

Libraries were built with the immunoSEQ multiplex PCR assay. The multiplex PCR relied on a mix of 60 forward primers for TCR Vbeta segments and 13 reverse primers for TCR Jbeta segments. The CDR3 region of rearranged TCR beta genes was amplified from genomic DNA by a multiplex PCR assay. The Illumina HiSeq System was used to sequence the amplified TCR beta libraries as 87-base-pair reads. In the source study's methods: A later analysis counted about 82 million unique TCR beta chains across the 500 to 850 repertoires, and roughly 9.9 million of these chains were shared by at least two donors. Raw reads were error-corrected and collapsed into unique sequences with a nearest-neighbor algorithm that merged closely related sequences to remove PCR and sequencing errors. CDR3 sequences were aligned to IMGT reference sequences to assign V, D and J gene segments. For a sequence to be retained, a match of at least six nucleotides to both a V gene segment and a J gene segment was required. A rearrangement was called productive if the CDR3 had no stop codons and remained in frame with V and J, and every other rearrangement was called non-productive. Following IMGT convention, CDR3 was defined as the stretch from the second conserved V-encoded cysteine up to the conserved J-encoded phenylalanine. The earlier analysis of about 570 of the donors excluded any sequence lacking an unambiguous match to a single V gene segment. In an earlier analysis of several hundred of the donors, V segments were called functional above 56.7% productive rearrangements and were called segregating when the between-donor standard deviation exceeded 5%. A statistical classification framework was built to diagnose cytomegalovirus status from the catalog of TCR beta chain sequences. In a later analysis, V and J genes were assigned by comparing TCR nucleotide sequences against IMGT/GENE-DB human TR gene sequences. The TCRdist pipeline was used in a later analysis to assign CDR3 sequences and most-parsimonious VDJ recombination scenarios. A later analysis defined each TCR beta chain by its CDR3 amino acid sequence plus V-gene family, and excluded reads lacking a unique V-gene family. In a later analysis, 450 to 600 highly shared, low-generation-probability nucleotide sequences were removed to address suspected cross-contamination and a sequencing artifact. A later analysis calculated a clonal expansion index for each public chain from normalized within-repertoire ranks of inferred template counts. In a later analysis, generation probabilities were computed using a VDJ recombination model fitted to out-of-frame rearrangements, and the results were checked against IGoR. Hypergeometric tests were used in a later analysis to score TCR-TCR, TCR-HLA and TCR-CMV co-occurrence, with a repertoire-size bias correction applied to the TCR pairs. A later analysis estimated false discovery rates by permuting HLA or CMV assignments 20 times. In a later analysis, co-occurring TCRs were grouped with DBSCAN, and TCRdist sequence similarity was added when clustering was performed within HLA-allele-positive subsets. Co-occurrence clustering excluded repertoires with fewer than 30,000 or more than 120,000 public chains, plus five with anomalous nucleotide sharing. Held by TCRdb, this immuneACCESS table contains in-frame sequences only and omits some clones. Under half of the omission traces to an unresolved V gene where checked; the cause of the rest is unknown. Clone size and the V and J calls come from that table; the DNA yielded D and trimming. A total of approximately 150,000 clones appear in this sample, over 70% of them only once. The ten most abundant clones make up approximately 1.6% of the sample.

The sequence came from a woman aged 18-29 years in good health and CMV-seronegative. Material: PBMCs. In this chain, TRBV6-5 is recombined with TRBJ2-3, with 8 bases matching TRBD1. The CDR3 region reads CASRWQGAVADTQYF. In nucleotides, the sequence is TGTGCCAGCAGATGGCAGGGGGCAGTGGCAGATACGCAGTATTTT.